This T cell receptor beta chain came from a study of T cell changes during pregnancy in multiple sclerosis. Sequenced by immunoSEQ multiplex PCR; TCRdb stores in-frame clones only, minus some. The profile shows fewer than 50,000 clones, approximately 90% of them singletons. V gave up 0 bases and J gave up 5 bases, with 20 bases separating them. Germline assignment: CDR1 SGHTS and CDR2 YDEGEE. This CDR3 is 17 amino acids long. The source is a female donor with multiple sclerosis, enrolled in a pregnancy study. The chain combines TRBV5-8 with TRBJ1-2; D remains unclear. Sample: CD8+ T cells from peripheral blood mononuclear cells, taken in the third trimester of pregnancy. This chain's CDR3 is CASSLALGWSGGYGYTF. The CDR3 bases are TGTGCCAGCAGCTTGGCCCTAGGTTGGTCAGGAGGGTATGGCTACACCTTC.